These 15 T cell receptor beta chains originate from one sample sequenced in a study of OX40 agonist ivuxolimab in advanced cancers. The table came from immunoSEQ multiplex PCR; TCRdb's copy has only in-frame clones and leaves some out. Here the sample spans 50,000 to 60,000 clones, approximately 90% being singletons. This material consisted of CD4+ or CD8+ T cells sorted from blood, taken in a trial of the OX40 agonist ivuxolimab. The origin of the receptors is an adult with an advanced solid tumor such as melanoma, head and neck, liver or kidney cancer.

The V gene is TRBV5-4, the J gene TRBJ2-1, with 7 bases identical to TRBD2. CDR3 length equals 16 residues. Looked up from germline, CDR1 is SGHNT and CDR2 is YYREEE (reference sequence). V trimming: 4 bases; J trimming: 2 bases; junction bases outside the gene matches: 9. CDR3 residues: CASSLDAGAAYNEQFF. As DNA, the CDR3 is TGTGCCAGCAGCCTGGATGCGGGAGCGGCCTACAATGAGCAGTTCTTC.

The V and J genes are TRBV4-1 and TRBJ2-1; 10 positions match TRBD2. The trim removed 0 bases at V and 5 bases at J, leaving 10 bases unmatched. The CDR3 length is 18 residues. Germline assignment: CDR1 MGHRA and CDR2 YSYEKL. The CDR3: CASSQDLAGGLGDNEQFF. CDR3 in DNA: TGCGCCAGCAGCCAAGATTTAGCGGGAGGTCTTGGGGACAATGAGCAGTTCTTC.

This sequence joins TRBV28 and TRBJ2-5, with a possible D match to TRBD1 (6 bases). V lost 4 bases to trimming and J lost 5 bases, with 23 bases between them. The germline V gene encodes CDR1 MDHEN and CDR2 SYDVKM. The CDR3 is made up of 17 amino acids. CDR3 coding DNA: TGTGCCAGCAGTTCTTTTACCGCAGGGGAAAGTATGGAGACCCAGTACTTC. This codes for CASSSFTAGESMETQYF. The complete variable domain, with remaining parts taken from reference TRBV28 and TRBJ2-5, reads DVKVTQSSRYLVKRTGEKVFLECVQDMDHENMFWYRQDPGLGLRLIYFSYDVKMKEKGDIPEGYSVSREKKERFSLILESASTNQTSMYLCASSSFTAGESMETQYFGPGTRLLVL.

In DNA form, the CDR3 reads TGTGCCAGCAGTGAAGGGGCCCAAGAGACCCAGTACTTC. Its protein product is CASSEGAQETQYF. This chain uses TRBV25-1 with TRBJ2-7; the D gene is possibly TRBD1 (5 bases). Near its end, the DNA agrees better with TRBJ2-5, so the J call may be wrong. Germline CDR1 is MGHDK and CDR2 is SYGVNS. CDR3 length equals 13 residues.

The chain couples TRBV29-1 to TRBJ2-1, with 8 bases lining up with TRBD1. This CDR3 contains 15 residues. The germline CDR1 and CDR2 sequences are SQVTM and ANQGSEA. The trim removed 0 bases at V and 3 bases at J, leaving 4 bases unmatched. CDR3 region: CSVEDPGGRYNEQFF. The CDR3 nucleotides are TGCAGCGTTGAAGACCCAGGGGGCCGCTACAATGAGCAGTTCTTC.

The chain has TRBV9 and TRBJ2-1; weak D call: TRBD2 (6 bases). Between the trimmed V and J ends, which lost 0 bases and 5 bases, there was a span of 12 bases. CDR1 is SGDLS, CDR2 YYNGEE, per germline. The CDR3 length is 15 residues. Here the CDR3 reads CASSVEGSGDNEQFF. The CDR3 DNA reads as TGTGCCAGCAGCGTAGAAGGTAGCGGAGACAATGAGCAGTTCTTC.

This clone was found once. The chain links TRBV4-1 to TRBJ2-7; 11 bases map to TRBD2. The CDR3 extends over 19 amino acids. The V gene end was trimmed by 4 bases and the J gene end by 2 bases; junction bases not matched to a gene: 16. The V gene's germline CDR1 is MGHRA and CDR2 YSYEKL. CDR3 region: CASSPLDASLAGGTYEQYF. The CDR3 DNA reads TGCGCCAGCAGCCCACTGGACGCCTCGCTAGCGGGAGGTACCTACGAGCAGTACTTC.

The chain links TRBV4-1 to TRBJ2-7; 12 bases are a match to TRBD2. There are 15 residues in the CDR3. Trimming cost V 3 bases and J 0 bases; bases outside gene matches: 0. The germline gives CDR1 MGHRA, CDR2 YSYEKL. The CDR3 reads CASSQTSGSSYEQYF. The DNA of the CDR3 is TGCGCCAGCAGCCAGACTAGCGGGAGCTCCTACGAGCAGTACTTC.

The chain carries TRBV6-5 and TRBJ2-5; no clear D gene. The CDR3 sequence is 15 residues long. Germline V gene lookup returns CDR1 MNHEY and CDR2 SVGAGI. V lost 5 bases, J lost 5 bases, and 18 bases lay in between. The DNA for the CDR3 is TGTGCCAGCAGTCCTACCCCCCTCATGGGGGAGACCCAGTACTTC. Translating gives CASSPTPLMGETQYF.

This chain uses TRBV25-1 with TRBJ2-1; 7 positions match TRBD2. CDR1 is MGHDK and CDR2 is SYGVNS in the germline V gene. This CDR3 has 15 amino acids. V lost 2 bases and J lost 8; bases outside the gene matches: 9. The CDR3 region is CASSESGGRLHEQFF. CDR3 DNA sequence: TGTGCCAGCAGTGAAAGTGGCGGGAGATTGCATGAGCAGTTCTTC.

The J gene is TRBJ2-1, the V gene TRBV19; 9 nucleotides align to TRBD2. The CDR3 runs 17 residues. The V segment lost 3 bases and the J segment 0 bases; nucleotides outside the gene matches: 6. Germline V gene sequence: CDR1 LNHDA, CDR2 SQIVND (reference sequence). In DNA, the CDR3 is TGTGCCAGTAGTATGAGTAGCGGGGGTAGCTCCTACAATGAGCAGTTCTTC. It specifies CASSMSSGGSSYNEQFF.

The chain employs TRBV7-9 and TRBJ2-7; D may be TRBD1 (5 bases). The germline gives CDR1 SEHNR, CDR2 FQNEAQ (reference sequence). CDR3 length: 16 residues. Trimming left V 1 base short and J 4 bases short, with 17 bases between. The CDR3 loop is CASSLGLQGSNYEQYF. The CDR3 region has the DNA TGTGCCAGCAGCTTAGGATTGCAGGGTTCTAATTACGAGCAGTACTTC.

This clone has a single count. The gene calls are TRBV27 and TRBJ2-7; TRBD2 aligns across 7 bases. After removal of 2 bases from V and 0 bases from J, the junction contained 10 bases not matched to a gene. Germline V gene data show CDR1 as MNHEY and CDR2 as SMNVEV (reference sequence). This CDR3 contains 17 residues. As DNA, the CDR3 is TGTGCCAGCAGTTTAGGCCCCGGGGAGGGTCCCTCCTACGAGCAGTACTTC. Protein: CASSLGPGEGPSYEQYF.

The chain couples TRBV13 to TRBJ2-5, with 9 bases matching TRBD2. In germline, CDR1 is PRHDT, CDR2 FYEKMQ (reference sequence). CDR3 length: 16 residues. The V gene end was trimmed by 2 bases and the J gene end by 5 bases; junction bases not matched to a gene: 9. CDR3 sequence reads: CASSLFSGSGSETQYF. The CDR3 DNA sequence: TGTGCCAGCAGCTTATTTAGCGGGAGTGGTTCCGAGACCCAGTACTTC.

The gene calls are TRBV27 and TRBJ2-1, with TRBD2 as a possible D gene (6 bases). The V gene's germline CDR1 is MNHEY and CDR2 SMNVEV (reference sequence). This CDR3 region has 15 residues. V gave up 4 bases and J gave up 6 bases, with 16 bases separating them. Written as DNA, the CDR3 is TGTGCCAGCAGTTCCGGGACTCAACGGGGCAATGAGCAGTTCTTC. Translating gives CASSSGTQRGNEQFF.